This T cell receptor beta chain was found in a study of blood T cells in healthy people across ages. Study findings and constraints: Nothing was known about donor CMV status, and this possibly confounded expanded clonotype changes. Considered underestimates were the diversity estimates obtained from one million T cells.

CDR1 and CDR2 (germline): MDHEN, SYDVKM. The CDR3 is 15 residues long. A second PCR of about 7 to 12 cycles used a sample-barcoded 5' primer and a J-beta primer mix. TCRdb recomputed calls from the 5' RACE reads with MiXCR, one row per CDR3 protein. The table has about 1 million distinct CDR3 sequences, 35% to 50% seen once. Every donor provided around 9.5 milliliters of peripheral blood. Of note for this clonotype: Its antigen is currently unknown.

The chain uses TRBV28 and TRBJ2-4, with TRBD2 matching over 9 bases. The DNA end lines up better with TRBJ2-7; the J call may be wrong. The source material was blood. This TCR was sampled from an older woman in good health. DNA of the CDR3: TGTGCCAGCAGAACCGGACTAGCGTGGCCATACGAGCAGTACTTC. Translation gives CASRTGLAWPYEQYF.